These T cell receptor beta chains were read from a single sample in a study of T cells in Graves' hyperthyroidism and ophthalmopathy. TCRdb processed the multiplex PCR reads anew with MiXCR; each CDR3 protein has one entry. Among 640,000 or so distinct CDR3 sequences listed, approximately 14% were seen once. Sequenced: blood. The receptor set was obtained from a woman aged 18-29 years with Graves' ophthalmopathy. Both conserved end residues are part of each CDR3. The D gene is left open where the match is weak. A clone size is listed for some rows: how often the clone was seen (once, few, many), or a class if it is expanded.

>-|TRBJ1-2|TRBV27|many
TGTGCCAGCAGTCCAACGGTGGCAGGAGAAGGCTACACCTTC
CASSPTVAGEGYTF
>-|TRBJ2-3|TRBV6-5|many
TGTGCCAGCAGTTACTCCCACTTGAATAGGGGAGATACGCAGTATTTT
CASSYSHLNRGDTQYF
>TRBD1|TRBJ2-7|TRBV20-1|many
TGCAGTACCACCGGGACAGGGATAACCTACGAGCAGTACTTC
CSTTGTGITYEQYF
>-|TRBJ1-6|TRBV7-6|many
TGTGCCAGCAGCTTAGCAGGGGACATTAATTCACCCCTCCACTTT
CASSLAGDINSPLHF
>TRBD1|TRBJ1-1|TRBV6-4|-
TGTGCCAGCAGAGGGACAGGGGGCATAGCTTTCTTT
CASRGTGGIAFF
>TRBD1|TRBJ2-3|TRBV12-3/TRBV12-4|many
TGTGCCAGCAGCCAGCAGAGGACCGGGACAGGGTTTCGGACAGATACGCAGTATTTT
CASSQQRTGTGFRTDTQYF
>TRBD1|TRBJ2-1|TRBV20-1|many
TGCAGTGCTAACCCACTGCAGTTACAGGGACAGGGTTACAATGAGCAGTTCTTC
CSANPLQLQGQGYNEQFF
>TRBD2|TRBJ2-3|TRBV30|many
TGTGCCTGGTCTCTGCTAGCGGGTAGCACAGATACGCAGTATTTT
CAWSLLAGSTDTQYF
>TRBD1|TRBJ1-1|TRBV7-9|-
TGTGCCAGCAGCTTCCCGACAGGGGTGACTGAAGCTTTCTTT
CASSFPTGVTEAFF
>-|TRBJ2-3|TRBV11-2|many
TGTGCCAGCAGCCTAACCCCGGGGAGCGGTGGGATTCGCACAGATACGCAGTATTTT
CASSLTPGSGGIRTDTQYF
>TRBD2|TRBJ2-1|TRBV7-7|many
TGTGCTAGCAGCTCATCCCGGGGTAGCGGGAGTTCCAATGAGCAGTTCTTC
CASSSSRGSGSSNEQFF
>TRBD1|TRBJ1-4|TRBV7-9|-
TGTGCCAGCAGCTTAATTAGGACAGGGGAGGGGATCGGTGAAAAACTGTTTTTT
CASSLIRTGEGIGEKLFF
>-|TRBJ1-1|TRBV20-1|many
TGCAGTGCTAGACCTGAGCTGAACACTGAAGCTTTCTTT
CSARPELNTEAFF
>-|TRBJ2-3|TRBV4-2|-
TGTGCCAGCAGCCAAGAGAGAAAACTCCTTTTCACAGATACGCAGTATTTT
CASSQERKLLFTDTQYF
>-|TRBJ1-1|TRBV30|few
TGTGCCTGGCGACAGAGGCCGCAGCCTGAAGCTTTCTTT
CAWRQRPQPEAFF
>-|TRBJ2-5|TRBV9|-
TGTGCCAGCAGCACTCCGACGGAGTATGAAGAGACCCAGTACTTC
CASSTPTEYEETQYF
>TRBD1|TRBJ1-6|TRBV19|once
TGTGCCAGTAGTATGTTCGTCGGGGACAGGTCGAATTCACCCCTCCACTTT
CASSMFVGDRSNSPLHF
>-|TRBJ2-7|TRBV28|many
TGTGCCAGCAAATACCCCCGACTTCCCTACGAGCAGTACTTC
CASKYPRLPYEQYF
>TRBD2|TRBJ2-5|TRBV27|-
TGTGCCAGCAGTCCTTACGGGTTAGCGGGAGCTGAGGAGACCCAGTACTTC
CASSPYGLAGAEETQYF
>-|TRBJ2-7|TRBV10-3|-
TGTGCCATCAGTGGGGGGGTGGACGAGCAGTACTTC
CAISGGVDEQYF
>TRBD1|TRBJ2-6|TRBV28|many
TGTGCCAGCAGTTCCCTCCAGACAGGGAATGGGGCCAACGTCCTGACTTTC
CASSSLQTGNGANVLTF
>TRBD1|TRBJ1-3|TRBV20-1|-
TGCAGTGCTAGAGCGAACCCGGGACAGGTCTCTGGAAACACCATATATTTT
CSARANPGQVSGNTIYF